This T cell receptor beta chain was retrieved from a study of early T cells in non-severe SARS-CoV-2 infection. This clonotype was seen only a few times. Using its own MiXCR run on the 5' RACE reads, TCRdb lists one record per CDR3 protein. The sample has 75,000 to 100,000 distinct CDR3 sequences; 11% to 15% are singletons. CDR3 length: 14 residues. The junction had 5 bases not matched to a gene; V was cut back by 3 bases and J by 7 bases. The germline gives CDR1 DFQATT, CDR2 SNEGSKA (reference sequence). The gene calls are TRBV20-1 and TRBJ1-6; 8 bases are a match to TRBD1. Material: whole blood. The sequence was obtained from an adult who was a healthcare worker with PCR-confirmed SARS-CoV-2 infection or an uninfected control (not recorded which). The CDR3 nucleotides are TGCAGTGCTAGGAAGGACAGGGAGAATTCACCCCTCCACTTT. It is translated as CSARKDRENSPLHF.